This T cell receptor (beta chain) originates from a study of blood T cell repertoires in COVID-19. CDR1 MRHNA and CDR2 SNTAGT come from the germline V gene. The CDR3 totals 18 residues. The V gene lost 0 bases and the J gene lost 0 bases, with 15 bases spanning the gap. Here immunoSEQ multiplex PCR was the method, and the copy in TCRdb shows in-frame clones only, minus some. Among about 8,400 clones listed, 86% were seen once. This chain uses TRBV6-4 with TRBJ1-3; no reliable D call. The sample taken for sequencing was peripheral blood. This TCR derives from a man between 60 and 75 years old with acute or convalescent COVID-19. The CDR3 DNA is TGTGCCAGCAGTGACTCGGAACAGCCACCTTTCTCTGGAAACACCATATATTTT. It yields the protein CASSDSEQPPFSGNTIYF.